This T cell receptor beta chain is from a study of blood T cell repertoires in COVID-19. Study-wide background: Material from acute and convalescent COVID-19 was sourced from the United States, Italy and Spain. T cells, B-cell-depleted T cells, or PBMCs provided the cDNA or gDNA that served as material.

Here immunoSEQ multiplex PCR was the method, and the copy in TCRdb shows in-frame clones only, minus some. Of under 250,000 clones listed, about 86% are singletons. Germline values: CDR1 KGHDR, CDR2 SFDVKD. Trimming removed 3 bases at V and 1 base at J, with 3 bases between. The CDR3 is 13 amino acids. The origin of this receptor is a man aged 50 or older with active or convalescent COVID-19. The sequenced sample was peripheral blood. The chain carries TRBV24-1 and TRBJ1-5; no clear D gene. The DNA for the CDR3 is TGTGCCACCAGTGATCGGAGCAATCAGCCCCAGCATTTT. This translates into CATSDRSNQPQHF.